This T cell receptor (beta chain) was sequenced in a study of breast tumors, draining lymph nodes, adjacent tissues. The lymph nodes were axillary draining lymph nodes from breast cancer patients. TCRdb reprocessed the multiplex PCR reads via MiXCR and lists one record per CDR3 protein. The sample holds roughly 260,000 distinct CDR3 sequences; over 30% are singletons and the top ten take more than 0.85%. V shed 2 bases, J shed 8 bases, and the junction held 7 bases outside the gene matches. Germline V CDR1 and CDR2: GTSNPN, SVGIG (reference sequence). CDR3 length: 14 amino acids. The sequence came from a female donor with breast cancer. Some clones in this sample may be carry-over from other donors' samples. The V call is TRBV30, the J call TRBJ2-1, with 9 bases matching TRBD2. The sequencing input was axillary lymph node tissue. The CDR3 is CAWSTLAGGDEQFF. CDR3 nucleotides: TGTGCCTGGAGTACACTAGCGGGTGGCGATGAGCAGTTCTTC.